A selection of T cell receptor beta chains follows, all from one sample in a study of CD8+CD57+ T cells in acquired aplastic anemia. TCRdb itself ran the reads through MiXCR, one entry per CDR3 protein. The table shows over 150,000 distinct CDR3 sequences, with around 50% occurring only once. The sequenced sample was sorted CD4+, CD8+, or CD8+CD57+ T cells (not recorded which) from PBMCs. These receptors were collected from a human donor with aplastic anemia. Each CDR3 is given with its conserved first and last residue. Fields, in order: D gene, clone size, J gene, V gene, CDR3 length, CDR3 DNA, CDR3 protein. The D gene is left open where the match is weak. A clone size is listed for some rows: how often the clone was seen (once, few, many), or a class if it is expanded.

d_call: .; clone_size: .; j_call: TRBJ1-1; v_call: TRBV19; cdr3_length: 14; cdr3_nt: TGTGCCAGTAGTATTGGGGTCGGGAACACTGAAGCTTTCTTT; cdr3_aa: CASSIGVGNTEAFF
d_call: .; clone_size: .; j_call: TRBJ1-4; v_call: TRBV15; cdr3_length: 16; cdr3_nt: TGTGCCACCAGCAGAGACAGGGGCAAACCCAATGAAAAACTGTTTTTT; cdr3_aa: CATSRDRGKPNEKLFF
d_call: .; clone_size: .; j_call: TRBJ1-2; v_call: TRBV7-9; cdr3_length: 15; cdr3_nt: TGTGCCAGCAGCTTAGTGCAAGGTCGTAACTATTGCTACACCTTC; cdr3_aa: CASSLVQGRNYCYTF
d_call: TRBD2; clone_size: once; j_call: TRBJ2-2; v_call: TRBV19; cdr3_length: 14; cdr3_nt: TGTGCCGTATCCGGGACTATCAACACCGGGGAGCTGTTTTTT; cdr3_aa: CAVSGTINTGELFF
d_call: .; clone_size: many; j_call: TRBJ1-1; v_call: TRBV20-1; cdr3_length: 13; cdr3_nt: TGCAGTGCTAGCGAGGGGGGCGGCACTGAAGCTTTCTTT; cdr3_aa: CSASEGGGTEAFF
d_call: .; clone_size: many; j_call: TRBJ2-2; v_call: TRBV2; cdr3_length: 14; cdr3_nt: TGTGCCAGCAGTGCGCGGACGGCCACCGGGGAGCTGTTTTTT; cdr3_aa: CASSARTATGELFF
d_call: .; clone_size: .; j_call: TRBJ2-2; v_call: TRBV7-6; cdr3_length: 13; cdr3_nt: TGTGCCAGCAGCAGGGGAGTGTCCGGGGAGCTGTTTTTT; cdr3_aa: CASSRGVSGELFF
d_call: .; clone_size: .; j_call: TRBJ2-7; v_call: TRBV15; cdr3_length: 12; cdr3_nt: TGTGCCACCAGCGTCGGGAACTACGAGCAGTACTTC; cdr3_aa: CATSVGNYEQYF
d_call: .; clone_size: few; j_call: TRBJ1-2; v_call: TRBV2; cdr3_length: 14; cdr3_nt: TGTGCCACCTCTCTAGACAGTCGGGGGTATGGCTACACCTTC; cdr3_aa: CATSLDSRGYGYTF
d_call: TRBD1; clone_size: .; j_call: TRBJ2-1; v_call: TRBV20-1; cdr3_length: 14; cdr3_nt: TGCAGTGCTAGCCTGGGACAGGGAGTCGATGAGCAGTTCTTC; cdr3_aa: CSASLGQGVDEQFF
d_call: TRBD2; clone_size: .; j_call: TRBJ2-1; v_call: TRBV11-2; cdr3_length: 15; cdr3_nt: TGTGCCAGCAGCGGGACCGGGACTAGCTTCGATGAGCAGTTCTTC; cdr3_aa: CASSGTGTSFDEQFF
d_call: .; clone_size: .; j_call: TRBJ2-3; v_call: TRBV27; cdr3_length: 15; cdr3_nt: TGTGCCAGCAGTTCTCAAGGGGCAGGCAAGGGTGCGCAGTATTTT; cdr3_aa: CASSSQGAGKGAQYF
d_call: .; clone_size: .; j_call: TRBJ2-5; v_call: TRBV7-9; cdr3_length: 13; cdr3_nt: TGTGCCAGCAGCTTAAGTCCAGAAGAGACCCAGTACTTC; cdr3_aa: CASSLSPEETQYF
d_call: .; clone_size: .; j_call: TRBJ2-5; v_call: TRBV20-1; cdr3_length: 13; cdr3_nt: TGCAGTGCTTCAACAGGGGGAGGGGAGACCCAGTACTTC; cdr3_aa: CSASTGGGETQYF
d_call: TRBD2; clone_size: .; j_call: TRBJ2-3; v_call: TRBV11-2; cdr3_length: 14; cdr3_nt: TGTGCCAGCAGCTATAGCGGGGGGGCATATACGCAGTATTTT; cdr3_aa: CASSYSGGAYTQYF
d_call: TRBD1; clone_size: few; j_call: TRBJ1-1; v_call: TRBV20-1; cdr3_length: 18; cdr3_nt: TGCAGTGCTAGAGGCGCCCCCGGGACAGGGTTCGTGAGGACTGAAGCTTTCTTT; cdr3_aa: CSARGAPGTGFVRTEAFF
d_call: .; clone_size: many; j_call: TRBJ1-1; v_call: TRBV7-8; cdr3_length: 13; cdr3_nt: TGTGCCAGCAGCTCGGGGTTTTACACTGAAGCTTTCTTT; cdr3_aa: CASSSGFYTEAFF
d_call: .; clone_size: .; j_call: TRBJ2-2; v_call: TRBV7-9; cdr3_length: 15; cdr3_nt: TGTGCCGGCAGACAGGGAACCCCTGGCACCGGGGGGCTGTTTTTT; cdr3_aa: CAGRQGTPGTGGLFF
d_call: TRBD1; clone_size: many; j_call: TRBJ1-6; v_call: TRBV12-5; cdr3_length: 17; cdr3_nt: TGTGCTAGTGGTTCGGGACAGGGTAACACCTATAATTCACCCCTCCACTTT; cdr3_aa: CASGSGQGNTYNSPLHF
d_call: .; clone_size: .; j_call: TRBJ2-7; v_call: TRBV5-1; cdr3_length: 14; cdr3_nt: TGCGCCAGCAGCTTAACAGGGACTTTTGACGAGCAGTACTTC; cdr3_aa: CASSLTGTFDEQYF
d_call: .; clone_size: .; j_call: TRBJ2-6; v_call: TRBV6-4; cdr3_length: 14; cdr3_nt: TGTGCCAGCAGTCAAACCTCTGGGGCCAACGTCCTGACTTTC; cdr3_aa: CASSQTSGANVLTF
d_call: TRBD1; clone_size: once; j_call: TRBJ2-5; v_call: TRBV2; cdr3_length: 15; cdr3_nt: TGTGCCAGCAGAGCCGGGACAGGGACTTTAGAGACCCAGTACTTC; cdr3_aa: CASRAGTGTLETQYF
d_call: .; clone_size: many; j_call: TRBJ2-1; v_call: TRBV12-3/TRBV12-4; cdr3_length: 15; cdr3_nt: TGTGCCAGCAGTTATTTACTAAGCTCCTACAATGAGCAGTTCTTC; cdr3_aa: CASSYLLSSYNEQFF
d_call: .; clone_size: .; j_call: TRBJ2-7; v_call: TRBV6-1; cdr3_length: 15; cdr3_nt: TGTGCCAGCAATGGCGAACCAGGGGTTTCCTACGAGCAGTACTTC; cdr3_aa: CASNGEPGVSYEQYF
d_call: TRBD2; clone_size: many; j_call: TRBJ2-3; v_call: TRBV20-1; cdr3_length: 15; cdr3_nt: TGCAGTGCCAGACTAGCGGGGGGGTCCCAGAATACGCAGTATTTT; cdr3_aa: CSARLAGGSQNTQYF
d_call: .; clone_size: once; j_call: TRBJ1-6; v_call: TRBV3-1; cdr3_length: 15; cdr3_nt: TGTGCCAGCAGCCCCCGGAGGACCTATAATTCACCCCTCCACTTT; cdr3_aa: CASSPRRTYNSPLHF
d_call: .; clone_size: many; j_call: TRBJ1-1; v_call: TRBV10-2; cdr3_length: 13; cdr3_nt: TGCGCCAGCAATCCCTCCCGGGAAGGAGAAGCTTTCTTT; cdr3_aa: CASNPSREGEAFF
d_call: TRBD2; clone_size: .; j_call: TRBJ2-7; v_call: TRBV5-1; cdr3_length: 12; cdr3_nt: TGCGCCAGCAGCTGGCGGGGGGACGAGCAGTACTTC; cdr3_aa: CASSWRGDEQYF
d_call: .; clone_size: .; j_call: TRBJ1-2; v_call: TRBV10-2; cdr3_length: 13; cdr3_nt: TGCGCCAGCAGTGGAGTGAGGGCGACAAGCTACACCTTC; cdr3_aa: CASSGVRATSYTF
d_call: .; clone_size: .; j_call: TRBJ2-7; v_call: TRBV15; cdr3_length: 13; cdr3_nt: TGTGCCACCGGAGGCGGGGACCTCTACGAGCAGTACTTC; cdr3_aa: CATGGGDLYEQYF
d_call: .; clone_size: .; j_call: TRBJ2-5; v_call: TRBV6-6; cdr3_length: 13; cdr3_nt: TGTGCCAGCACGGGGTTTAGAGGGAAGACCCAGTACTTC; cdr3_aa: CASTGFRGKTQYF
d_call: TRBD2; clone_size: .; j_call: TRBJ2-3; v_call: TRBV20-1; cdr3_length: 15; cdr3_nt: TGCAGTGCTAGGGGAGATAGCGGGGGGGCAGATACGCAGTATTTT; cdr3_aa: CSARGDSGGADTQYF
d_call: TRBD1; clone_size: .; j_call: TRBJ1-6; v_call: TRBV15; cdr3_length: 14; cdr3_nt: TGTGCCACCAGCGGCGGGACAGGGAATTCACCCCTCCACTTT; cdr3_aa: CATSGGTGNSPLHF
d_call: .; clone_size: .; j_call: TRBJ1-1; v_call: TRBV2; cdr3_length: 13; cdr3_nt: TGTGCCAGCAGTGAAGAAGTCCTCACTGAAGCTTTCTTT; cdr3_aa: CASSEEVLTEAFF
d_call: .; clone_size: .; j_call: TRBJ2-6; v_call: TRBV6-2/TRBV6-3; cdr3_length: 15; cdr3_nt: TGTGCCACAAGACAGGCTGGCTCTGGGGCCAACGTCCTGACTTTC; cdr3_aa: CATRQAGSGANVLTF
d_call: TRBD2; clone_size: .; j_call: TRBJ2-7; v_call: TRBV7-8; cdr3_length: 19; cdr3_nt: TGTGCCAGCAGCTTAGGCACGACTCGGCTAGCGGGAAACGAGTACGAGCAGTACTTC; cdr3_aa: CASSLGTTRLAGNEYEQYF
d_call: TRBD1; clone_size: .; j_call: TRBJ1-1; v_call: TRBV29-1; cdr3_length: 16; cdr3_nt: TGCAGCACAACCTCGGACAGGACGTCGATGGACACTGAAGCTTTCTTT; cdr3_aa: CSTTSDRTSMDTEAFF
d_call: .; clone_size: many; j_call: TRBJ2-1; v_call: TRBV6-1; cdr3_length: 12; cdr3_nt: TGTGCCAGCAGTGAAGGGGGGGGGCGCAGGTTCTTC; cdr3_aa: CASSEGGGRRFF
d_call: .; clone_size: few; j_call: TRBJ2-7; v_call: TRBV7-2; cdr3_length: 13; cdr3_nt: TGTGCCAGCAGCTTACAAGGGATCTACGAGCAGTACTTC; cdr3_aa: CASSLQGIYEQYF
d_call: TRBD1; clone_size: many; j_call: TRBJ1-5; v_call: TRBV5-1; cdr3_length: 17; cdr3_nt: TGCGCCAGCAGCTTGGCTCGCCAGGGGGCGAGCAATCAGCCCCAGCATTTT; cdr3_aa: CASSLARQGASNQPQHF
d_call: TRBD2; clone_size: .; j_call: TRBJ2-5; v_call: TRBV2; cdr3_length: 19; cdr3_nt: TGTGCCAGCAACCAGGGACTAGCGGGGGGGAAAGGGAGATCGGAGACCCAGTACTTC; cdr3_aa: CASNQGLAGGKGRSETQYF
d_call: .; clone_size: .; j_call: TRBJ1-1; v_call: TRBV5-4; cdr3_length: 15; cdr3_nt: TGTGCCAGCAGCTTGGGGGCCGGGTGGAACACTGAAGCTTTCTTT; cdr3_aa: CASSLGAGWNTEAFF
d_call: .; clone_size: .; j_call: TRBJ1-1; v_call: TRBV19; cdr3_length: 17; cdr3_nt: TGTGCCAGTAGTTTTACTGACTACACCGCGATGAACACTGAAGCTTTCTTT; cdr3_aa: CASSFTDYTAMNTEAFF
d_call: .; clone_size: .; j_call: TRBJ2-5; v_call: TRBV5-4; cdr3_length: 11; cdr3_nt: TGTGCCAGCGGATGGAGGGAGACCCAGTACTTC; cdr3_aa: CASGWRETQYF
d_call: TRBD2; clone_size: .; j_call: TRBJ2-1; v_call: TRBV10-3; cdr3_length: 15; cdr3_nt: TGTGCCATCAGTGACGCTAGCGGACCCTACAATGAGCAGTTCTTC; cdr3_aa: CAISDASGPYNEQFF
d_call: TRBD1; clone_size: .; j_call: TRBJ1-6; v_call: TRBV6-1; cdr3_length: 15; cdr3_nt: TGTGCCAGCAGTGAGGGACAGGGGGCGGCTTCACCCCTCCACTTT; cdr3_aa: CASSEGQGAASPLHF
d_call: TRBD1; clone_size: .; j_call: TRBJ1-6; v_call: TRBV25-1; cdr3_length: 14; cdr3_nt: TGTGCCAGCAGTGTGGGACAGCGGCATTCACCCCTCCACTTT; cdr3_aa: CASSVGQRHSPLHF
d_call: .; clone_size: .; j_call: TRBJ2-5; v_call: TRBV7-2; cdr3_length: 11; cdr3_nt: TGTGCCAGCAGTCATAAAGAGACCCAGTACTTC; cdr3_aa: CASSHKETQYF